Listed below are T cell receptor beta chains from one sample, sequenced in a study of regulatory T cells in long-lasting Graves disease. TCRdb analysed the multiplex PCR reads with MiXCR anew, one entry per CDR3 protein. This table holds 360,000 or so distinct CDR3 sequences, roughly 25% found once. Sequencing used peripheral blood mononuclear cells (PBMCs), obtained when the disease was refractory, from a patient treated with antithyroid drugs. These receptors all come from a woman in her thirties or forties with Graves disease. Both conserved end residues are part of each CDR3. Fields, in order: D gene, J gene, CDR3 length, V gene, clone size, CDR3 DNA, CDR3 protein. D genes are given only for firm matches. The size field is filled for only some rows; it gives once, few, many or a size class.

-,TRBJ1-5,12,TRBV28,many,TGTGCCAGCGAGGGGGGCAATCAGCCCCAGCATTTT,CASEGGNQPQHF
-,TRBJ1-2,15,TRBV6-5,many,TGTGCCAGCAGTTCCCGCGGGGTCCCTAACTATGGCTACACCTTC,CASSSRGVPNYGYTF
TRBD2,TRBJ2-1,20,TRBV27,-,TGTGCCAGCAGTTTATTCTCCCCCCAGGGCCCAAGCGGGAGTCCGCCTGAGCAGTTCTTC,CASSLFSPQGPSGSPPEQFF
TRBD1,TRBJ2-7,14,TRBV19,-,TGTGCCAGCAGCATCACAGGGGGCTCCTACGAGCAGTACTTC,CASSITGGSYEQYF
-,TRBJ2-7,13,TRBV28,many,TGTGCCAGCAGTTTGGTGTTCGAGTACGAGCAGTACTTC,CASSLVFEYEQYF
-,TRBJ1-6,14,TRBV28,many,TGTGCCACCGAACAGAGCTCCTATAATTCACCCCTCCACTTT,CATEQSSYNSPLHF
-,TRBJ1-4,16,TRBV19,many,TGTGCCAGTAGGCCCCTCAGGGATGGGACTAATGAAAAACTGTTTTTT,CASRPLRDGTNEKLFF
-,TRBJ2-2,15,TRBV20-1,few,TGCAGTGCTAGTGTCCCAGGGCTGCATACCGGGGAGCTGTTTTTT,CSASVPGLHTGELFF
-,TRBJ1-6,18,TRBV28,many,TGTGCCAGCAGTCTTGCCCGATTGGATAGGGGCTATAATTCACCCCTCCACTTT,CASSLARLDRGYNSPLHF
-,TRBJ1-1,15,TRBV10-3,many,TGTGCCATATCAAGAACTCCGGAATTTAACACTGAAGCTTTCTTT,CAISRTPEFNTEAFF
TRBD1,TRBJ1-5,14,TRBV6-1,many,TGTGCCAGCAGGGGACAGGGGGCCGTTCAGCCCCAGCATTTT,CASRGQGAVQPQHF
TRBD1,TRBJ1-1,15,TRBV11-2,many,TGTGCCAGCAGCTCAAACAGGGGCCCGAACACTGAAGCTTTCTTT,CASSSNRGPNTEAFF
-,TRBJ1-1,14,TRBV28,many,TGTGCCAGCAGTTTAGGGAAGGGGGGCACTGAAGCTTTCTTT,CASSLGKGGTEAFF
-,TRBJ1-5,13,TRBV11-2,many,TGTGCCAGCAGCTTAGATAGGGGGTGGCCCCAGCATTTT,CASSLDRGWPQHF
-,TRBJ1-2,9,TRBV20-1,many,TGCAGTGCTAGGGATGGCTACACCTTC,CSARDGYTF
TRBD2,TRBJ2-3,14,TRBV11-2,-,TGTGCCAGCAGCTCCTTGGGACTAGCGGGATCGCAGTATTTT,CASSSLGLAGSQYF
-,TRBJ2-1,15,TRBV15,-,TGTGCCACCAGCAGAGAGCGCCCGATTTACAATGAGCAGTTCTTC,CATSRERPIYNEQFF
-,TRBJ2-7,13,TRBV7-9,-,TGTGCCAGCAGCTTTTCCGGCCGATCCGAGCAGTACTTC,CASSFSGRSEQYF